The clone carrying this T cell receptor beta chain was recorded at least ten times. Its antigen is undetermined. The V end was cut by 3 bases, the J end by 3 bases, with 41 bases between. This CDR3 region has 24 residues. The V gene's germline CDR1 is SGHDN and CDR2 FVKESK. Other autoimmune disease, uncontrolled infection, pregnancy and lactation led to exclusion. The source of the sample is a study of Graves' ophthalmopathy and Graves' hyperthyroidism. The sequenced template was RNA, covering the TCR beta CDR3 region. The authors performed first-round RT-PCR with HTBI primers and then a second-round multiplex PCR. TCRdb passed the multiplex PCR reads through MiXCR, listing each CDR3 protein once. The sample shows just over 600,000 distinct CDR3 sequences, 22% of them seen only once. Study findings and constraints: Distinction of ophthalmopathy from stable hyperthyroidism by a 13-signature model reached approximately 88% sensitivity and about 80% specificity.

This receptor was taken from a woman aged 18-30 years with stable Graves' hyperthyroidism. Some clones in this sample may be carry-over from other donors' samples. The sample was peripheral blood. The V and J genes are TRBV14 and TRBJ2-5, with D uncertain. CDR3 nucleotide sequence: TGTGCCAGCAGCCACCACCCGTTTTTCGTCGGACGTAGAAGAGGCAAACCCGTAGAAGAGACCCAGTACTTC. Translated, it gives CASSHHPFFVGRRRGKPVEETQYF.